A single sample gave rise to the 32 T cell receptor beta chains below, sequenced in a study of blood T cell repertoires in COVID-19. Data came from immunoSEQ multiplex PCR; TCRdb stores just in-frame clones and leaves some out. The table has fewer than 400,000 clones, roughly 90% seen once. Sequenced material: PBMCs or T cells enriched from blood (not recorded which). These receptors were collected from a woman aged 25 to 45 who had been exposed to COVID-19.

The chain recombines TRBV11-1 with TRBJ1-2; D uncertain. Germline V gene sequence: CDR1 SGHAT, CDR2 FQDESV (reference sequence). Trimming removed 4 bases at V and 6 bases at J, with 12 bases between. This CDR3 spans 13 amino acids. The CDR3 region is CASSSGVGDGYTF. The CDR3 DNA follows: TGTGCCAGCAGCTCGGGCGTGGGAGATGGCTACACCTTC.

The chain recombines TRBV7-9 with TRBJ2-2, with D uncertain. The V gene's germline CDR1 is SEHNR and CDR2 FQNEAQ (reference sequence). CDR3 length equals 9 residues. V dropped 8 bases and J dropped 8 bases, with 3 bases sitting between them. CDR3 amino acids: CASEGELFF. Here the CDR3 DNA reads TGTGCCAGCGAGGGGGAGCTGTTTTTT.

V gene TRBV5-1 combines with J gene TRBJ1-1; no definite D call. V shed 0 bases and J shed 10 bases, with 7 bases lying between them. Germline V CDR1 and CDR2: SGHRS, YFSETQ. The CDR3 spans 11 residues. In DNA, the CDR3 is TGCGCCAGCAGCTTGGAGCAGCGAGCTTTCTTT. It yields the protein CASSLEQRAFF.

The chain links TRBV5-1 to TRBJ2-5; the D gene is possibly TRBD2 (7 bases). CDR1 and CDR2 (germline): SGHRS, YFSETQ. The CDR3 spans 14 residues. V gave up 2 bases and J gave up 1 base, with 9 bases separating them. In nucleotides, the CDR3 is TGCGCCAGCAGCTTCCGGGGGGCCCAAGAGACCCAGTACTTC. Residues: CASSFRGAQETQYF.

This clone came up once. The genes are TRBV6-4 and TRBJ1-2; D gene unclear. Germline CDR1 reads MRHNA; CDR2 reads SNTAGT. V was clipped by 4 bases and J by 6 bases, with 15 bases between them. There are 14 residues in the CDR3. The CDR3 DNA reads TGTGCCAGCAGTGGCAACCGCTGGACTGATGGCTACACCTTC. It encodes CASSGNRWTDGYTF.

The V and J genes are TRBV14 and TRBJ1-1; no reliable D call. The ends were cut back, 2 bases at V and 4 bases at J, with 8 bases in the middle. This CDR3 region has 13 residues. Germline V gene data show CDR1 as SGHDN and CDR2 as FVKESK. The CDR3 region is CASSQFRVTEAFF. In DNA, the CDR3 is TGTGCCAGCAGCCAATTCCGGGTCACTGAAGCTTTCTTT.

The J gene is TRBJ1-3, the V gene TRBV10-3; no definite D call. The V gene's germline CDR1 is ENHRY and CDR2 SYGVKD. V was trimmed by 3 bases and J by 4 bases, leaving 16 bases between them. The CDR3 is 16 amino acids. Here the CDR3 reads CAISELDTVTGNTIYF. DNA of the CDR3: TGTGCCATCAGTGAACTAGACACTGTTACGGGAAACACCATATATTTT.

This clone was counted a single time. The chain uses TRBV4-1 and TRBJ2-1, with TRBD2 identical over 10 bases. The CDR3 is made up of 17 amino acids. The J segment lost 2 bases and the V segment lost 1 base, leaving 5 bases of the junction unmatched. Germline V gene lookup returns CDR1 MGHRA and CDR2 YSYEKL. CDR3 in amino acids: CASSQGRLAGTYNEQFF. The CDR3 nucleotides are TGCGCCAGCAGCCAAGGGCGACTAGCGGGTACCTACAATGAGCAGTTCTTC.

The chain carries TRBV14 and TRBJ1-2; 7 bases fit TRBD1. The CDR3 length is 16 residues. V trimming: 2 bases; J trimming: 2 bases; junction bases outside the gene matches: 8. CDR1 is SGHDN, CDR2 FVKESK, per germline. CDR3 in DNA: TGTGCCAGCAGCCAAATAAGACCGGGACAGAACTATGGCTACACCTTC. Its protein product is CASSQIRPGQNYGYTF.

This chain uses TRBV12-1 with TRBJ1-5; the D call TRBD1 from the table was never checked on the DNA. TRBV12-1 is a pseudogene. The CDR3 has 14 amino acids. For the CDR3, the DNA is TGTGCCAGCAGCTTTGTGGCAGGAAGGGGGCCCCAGCATTTT. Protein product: CASSFVAGRGPQHF.

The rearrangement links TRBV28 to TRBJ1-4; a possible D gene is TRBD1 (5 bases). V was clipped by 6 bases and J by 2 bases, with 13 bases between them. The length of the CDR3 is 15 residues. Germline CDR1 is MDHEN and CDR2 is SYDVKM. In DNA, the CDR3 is TGTGCCAGCAGGTGGGGGGGGTTGACTAATGAAAAACTGTTTTTT. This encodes CASRWGGLTNEKLFF.

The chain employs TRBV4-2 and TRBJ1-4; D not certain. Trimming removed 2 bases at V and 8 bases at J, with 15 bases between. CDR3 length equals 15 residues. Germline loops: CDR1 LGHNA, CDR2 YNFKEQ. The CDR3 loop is CASSQTARLEEKLFF. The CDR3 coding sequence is TGTGCCAGCAGCCAAACAGCCAGATTGGAAGAAAAACTGTTTTTT.

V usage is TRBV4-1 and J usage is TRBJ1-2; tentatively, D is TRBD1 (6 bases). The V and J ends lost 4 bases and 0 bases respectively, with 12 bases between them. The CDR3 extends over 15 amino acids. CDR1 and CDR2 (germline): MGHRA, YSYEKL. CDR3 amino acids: CASSPSDRPNYGYTF. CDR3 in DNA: TGCGCCAGCAGCCCCTCCGACAGGCCTAACTATGGCTACACCTTC.

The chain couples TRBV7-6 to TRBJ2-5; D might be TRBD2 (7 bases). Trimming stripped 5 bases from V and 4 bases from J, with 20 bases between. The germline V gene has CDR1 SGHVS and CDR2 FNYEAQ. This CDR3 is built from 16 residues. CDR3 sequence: CASSAGVAAGAETQYF. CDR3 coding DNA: TGTGCCAGCAGCGCAGGAGTTGCTGCGGGGGCAGAGACCCAGTACTTC.

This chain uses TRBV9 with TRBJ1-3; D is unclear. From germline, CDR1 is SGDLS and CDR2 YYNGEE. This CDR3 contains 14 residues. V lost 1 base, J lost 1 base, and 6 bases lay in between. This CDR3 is CASSVRFSGNTIYF. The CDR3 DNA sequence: TGTGCCAGCAGCGTACGGTTTTCTGGAAACACCATATATTTT.

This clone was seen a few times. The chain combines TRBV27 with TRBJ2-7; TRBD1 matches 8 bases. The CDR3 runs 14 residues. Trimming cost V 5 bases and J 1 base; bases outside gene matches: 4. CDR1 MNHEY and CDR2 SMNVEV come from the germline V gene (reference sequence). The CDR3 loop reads CASSKQGGSYEQYF. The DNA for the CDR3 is TGTGCCAGCAGTAAACAGGGGGGTTCCTACGAGCAGTACTTC.

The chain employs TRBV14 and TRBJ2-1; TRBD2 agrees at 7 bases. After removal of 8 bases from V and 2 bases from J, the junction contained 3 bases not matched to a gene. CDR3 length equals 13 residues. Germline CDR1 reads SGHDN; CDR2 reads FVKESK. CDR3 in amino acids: CASGAGTYNEQFF. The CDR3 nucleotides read TGTGCCAGCGGAGCGGGGACCTACAATGAGCAGTTCTTC.

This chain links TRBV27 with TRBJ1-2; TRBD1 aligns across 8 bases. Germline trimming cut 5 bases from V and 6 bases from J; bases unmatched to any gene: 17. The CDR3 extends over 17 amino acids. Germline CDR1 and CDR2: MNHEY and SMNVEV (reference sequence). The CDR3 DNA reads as TGTGCCAGCAGTGGCCGGACAGGGAGGGATTACGGGCATGGCTACACCTTC. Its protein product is CASSGRTGRDYGHGYTF.

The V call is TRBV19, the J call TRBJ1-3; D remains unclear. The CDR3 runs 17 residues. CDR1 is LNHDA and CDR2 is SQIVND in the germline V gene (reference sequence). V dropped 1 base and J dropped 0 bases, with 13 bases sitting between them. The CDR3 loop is CASSIGLSGLSGNTIYF. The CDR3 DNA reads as TGTGCCAGTAGTATAGGTCTTAGCGGACTCTCTGGAAACACCATATATTTT. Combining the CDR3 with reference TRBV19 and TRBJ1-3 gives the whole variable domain DGGITQSPKYLFRKEGQNVTLSCEQNLNHDAMYWYRQDPGQGLRLIYYSQIVNDFQKGDIAEGYSVSREKKESFPLTVTSAQKNPTAFYLCASSIGLSGLSGNTIYFGEGSWLTVV.

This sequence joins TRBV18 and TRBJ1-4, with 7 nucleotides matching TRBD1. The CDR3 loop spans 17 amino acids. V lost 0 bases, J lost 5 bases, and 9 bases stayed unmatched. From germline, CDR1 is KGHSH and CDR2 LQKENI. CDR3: CASSPPWTGTVNEKLFF. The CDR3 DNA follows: TGTGCCAGCTCACCACCGTGGACCGGGACAGTCAATGAAAAACTGTTTTTT.

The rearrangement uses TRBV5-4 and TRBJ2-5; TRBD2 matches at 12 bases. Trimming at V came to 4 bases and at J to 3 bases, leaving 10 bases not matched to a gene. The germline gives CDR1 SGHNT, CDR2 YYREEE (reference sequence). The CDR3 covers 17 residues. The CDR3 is CASSPDLAGGPEETQYF. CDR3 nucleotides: TGTGCCAGCAGCCCTGACCTAGCGGGGGGGCCGGAAGAGACCCAGTACTTC. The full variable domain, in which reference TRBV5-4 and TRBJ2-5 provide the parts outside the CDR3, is ETGVTQSPTHLIKTRGQQVTLRCSSQSGHNTVSWYQQALGQGPQFIFQYYREEENGRGNFPPRFSGLQFPNYSSELNVNALELDDSALYLCASSPDLAGGPEETQYFGPGTRLLVL.

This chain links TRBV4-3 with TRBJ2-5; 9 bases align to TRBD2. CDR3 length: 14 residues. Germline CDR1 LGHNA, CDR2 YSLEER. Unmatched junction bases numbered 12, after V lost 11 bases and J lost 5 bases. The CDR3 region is CAFPGLAGYETQYF. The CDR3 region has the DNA TGCGCCTTCCCGGGGCTAGCGGGGTATGAGACCCAGTACTTC.

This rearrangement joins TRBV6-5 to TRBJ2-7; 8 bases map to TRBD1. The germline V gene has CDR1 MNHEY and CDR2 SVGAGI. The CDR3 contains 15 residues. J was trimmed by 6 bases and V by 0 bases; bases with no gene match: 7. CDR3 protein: CASSYSMAGGGEQYF. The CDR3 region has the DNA TGTGCCAGCAGTTACTCGATGGCAGGGGGCGGCGAGCAGTACTTC.

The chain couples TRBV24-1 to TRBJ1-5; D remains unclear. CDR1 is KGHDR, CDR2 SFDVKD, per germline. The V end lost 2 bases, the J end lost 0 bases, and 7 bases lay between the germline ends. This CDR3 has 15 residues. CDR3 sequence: CATSDSGYSNQPQHF. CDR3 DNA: TGTGCCACCAGTGATTCAGGCTATAGCAATCAGCCCCAGCATTTT.

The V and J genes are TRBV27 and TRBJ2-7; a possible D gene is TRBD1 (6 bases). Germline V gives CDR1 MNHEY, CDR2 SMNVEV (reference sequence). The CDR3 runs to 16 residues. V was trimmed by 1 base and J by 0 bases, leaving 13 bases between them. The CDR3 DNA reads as TGTGCCAGCAGTTTATACTCAGGGGCGAGCTCCTACGAGCAGTACTTC. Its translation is CASSLYSGASSYEQYF.

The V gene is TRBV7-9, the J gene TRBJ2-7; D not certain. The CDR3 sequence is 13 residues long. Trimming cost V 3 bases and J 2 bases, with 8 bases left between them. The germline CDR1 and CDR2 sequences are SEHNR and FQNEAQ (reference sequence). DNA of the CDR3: TGTGCCAGCAGCTTTGAGTTTACCTACGAGCAGTACTTC. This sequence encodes CASSFEFTYEQYF.

The CDR3 sequence: CASSHGERGQSTGELFF. CDR3 coding DNA: TGCGCCAGCAGCCACGGGGAGCGGGGTCAGAGCACCGGGGAGCTGTTTTTT. The chain employs TRBV4-1 and TRBJ2-2, with 7 bases lining up with TRBD2. V gave up 3 bases and J gave up 4 bases; unmatched junction bases: 11. The CDR3 loop spans 17 amino acids. Germline-derived CDR1 and CDR2 are MGHRA and YSYEKL.

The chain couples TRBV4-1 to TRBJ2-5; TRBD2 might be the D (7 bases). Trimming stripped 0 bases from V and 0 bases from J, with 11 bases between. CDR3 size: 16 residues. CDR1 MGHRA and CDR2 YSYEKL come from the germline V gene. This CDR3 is CASSQEPGGHQETQYF. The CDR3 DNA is TGCGCCAGCAGCCAAGAACCGGGGGGCCACCAAGAGACCCAGTACTTC.

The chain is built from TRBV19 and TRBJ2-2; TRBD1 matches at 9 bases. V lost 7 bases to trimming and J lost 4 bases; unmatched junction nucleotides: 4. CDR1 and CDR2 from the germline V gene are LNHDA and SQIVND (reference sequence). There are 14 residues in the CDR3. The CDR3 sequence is CASTLTGGTGELFF. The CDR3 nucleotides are TGTGCCAGTACCTTGACAGGGGGCACCGGGGAGCTGTTTTTT. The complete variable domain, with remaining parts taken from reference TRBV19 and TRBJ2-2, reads DGGITQSPKYLFRKEGQNVTLSCEQNLNHDAMYWYRQDPGQGLRLIYYSQIVNDFQKGDIAEGYSVSREKKESFPLTVTSAQKNPTAFYLCASTLTGGTGELFFGEGSRLTVL.

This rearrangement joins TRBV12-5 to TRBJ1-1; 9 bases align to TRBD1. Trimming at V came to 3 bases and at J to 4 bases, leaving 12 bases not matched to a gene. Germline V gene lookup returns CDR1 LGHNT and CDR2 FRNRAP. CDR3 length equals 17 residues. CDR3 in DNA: TGTGCTAGTGGTTTCGAACAGACAGGGGGATGGTCCACTGAAGCTTTCTTT. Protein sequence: CASGFEQTGGWSTEAFF.

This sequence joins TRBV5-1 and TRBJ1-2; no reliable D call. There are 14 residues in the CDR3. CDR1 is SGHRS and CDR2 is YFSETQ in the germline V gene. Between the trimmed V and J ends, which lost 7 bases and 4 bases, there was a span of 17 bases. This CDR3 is CASFNRGMGYGYTF. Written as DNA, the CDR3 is TGCGCCAGCTTTAATCGAGGGATGGGCTATGGCTACACCTTC. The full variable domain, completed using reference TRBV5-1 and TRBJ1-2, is KAGVTQTPRYLIKTRGQQVTLSCSPISGHRSVSWYQQTPGQGLQFLFEYFSETQRNKGNFPGRFSGRQFSNSRSEMNVSTLELGDSALYLCASFNRGMGYGYTFGSGTRLTVV.

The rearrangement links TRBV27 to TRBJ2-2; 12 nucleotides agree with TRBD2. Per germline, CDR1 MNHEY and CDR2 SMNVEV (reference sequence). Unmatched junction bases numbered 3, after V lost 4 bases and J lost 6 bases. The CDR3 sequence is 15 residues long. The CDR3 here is CASSSSGGAAGELFF. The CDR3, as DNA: TGTGCCAGCAGTTCTAGCGGGGGGGCGGCCGGGGAGCTGTTTTTT.